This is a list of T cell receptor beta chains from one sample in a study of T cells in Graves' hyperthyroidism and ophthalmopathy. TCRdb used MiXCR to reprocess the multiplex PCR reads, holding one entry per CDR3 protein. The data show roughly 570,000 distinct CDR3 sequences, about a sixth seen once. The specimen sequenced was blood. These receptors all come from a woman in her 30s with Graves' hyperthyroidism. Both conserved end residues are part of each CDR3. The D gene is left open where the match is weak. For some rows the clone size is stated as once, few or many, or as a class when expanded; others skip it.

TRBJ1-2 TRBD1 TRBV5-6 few TGTGCCAGCAGCACAGAGACAGGGAACTATGGCTACACCTTC CASSTETGNYGYTF
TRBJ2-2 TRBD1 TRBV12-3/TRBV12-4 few TGTGCCAGCAGTCCCTCGACAGGGCGGACCGGGGAGCTGTTTTTT CASSPSTGRTGELFF
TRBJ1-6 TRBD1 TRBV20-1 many TGCAGTGCTAGAGCCACGGGACAGGAGAATTCACCCCTCCACTTT CSARATGQENSPLHF
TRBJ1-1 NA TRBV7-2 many TGTGCCAGCAGCTCGATGATGGACACTGAAGCTTTCTTT CASSSMMDTEAFF
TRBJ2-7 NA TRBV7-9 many TGTGCCAGCAGCTCCGGGACACCGTCCTACGAGCAGTACTTC CASSSGTPSYEQYF
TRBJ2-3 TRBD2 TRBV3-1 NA TGTGCCAGCAGCCGGAGGATCCTAGCGGGATACACAGATACGCAGTATTTT CASSRRILAGYTDTQYF
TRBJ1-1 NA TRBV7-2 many TGTGCCAGCAGCTTAGGACTGGGGGTGAACACTGAAGCTTTCTTT CASSLGLGVNTEAFF
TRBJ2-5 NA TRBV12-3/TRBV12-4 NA TGTGCCAGCACTACCCCTGGGGGGGCCCAAGAGACCCAGTACTTC CASTTPGGAQETQYF
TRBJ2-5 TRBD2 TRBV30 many TGTGCCTGGGCCGGGAGGCGACAAGAGACCCAGTACTTC CAWAGRRQETQYF
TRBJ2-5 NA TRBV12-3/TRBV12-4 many TGTGCCAGCAGGGCAGGGGTGACCCAGTACTTC CASRAGVTQYF
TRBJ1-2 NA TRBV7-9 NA TGTGCCAGCAGCCGCGAAACAGGGTTCCGGGGCTACACCTTC CASSRETGFRGYTF
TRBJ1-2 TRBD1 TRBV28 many TGTGCCAGCAGCCCCCCGCCCCGAGGGGGCCGGCTTGGCTACACCTTC CASSPPPRGGRLGYTF
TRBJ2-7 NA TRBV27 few TGTGCCAGCAGTCCCCGGGGTAGCGGCCACTACGAGCAGTACTTC CASSPRGSGHYEQYF
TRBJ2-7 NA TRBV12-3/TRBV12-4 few TGTGCCAGCAGAGTCGGGGGTCCCTCCTACGAGCAGTACTTC CASRVGGPSYEQYF
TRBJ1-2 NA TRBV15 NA TGTGCCACCAGCAGAGATCGTATGGCAGGAGCTAACTATGGCTACACCTTC CATSRDRMAGANYGYTF
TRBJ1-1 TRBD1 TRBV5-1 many TGCGCCAGCAGCTTCGGACAGGGCGAGAAAGCTTTCTTT CASSFGQGEKAFF